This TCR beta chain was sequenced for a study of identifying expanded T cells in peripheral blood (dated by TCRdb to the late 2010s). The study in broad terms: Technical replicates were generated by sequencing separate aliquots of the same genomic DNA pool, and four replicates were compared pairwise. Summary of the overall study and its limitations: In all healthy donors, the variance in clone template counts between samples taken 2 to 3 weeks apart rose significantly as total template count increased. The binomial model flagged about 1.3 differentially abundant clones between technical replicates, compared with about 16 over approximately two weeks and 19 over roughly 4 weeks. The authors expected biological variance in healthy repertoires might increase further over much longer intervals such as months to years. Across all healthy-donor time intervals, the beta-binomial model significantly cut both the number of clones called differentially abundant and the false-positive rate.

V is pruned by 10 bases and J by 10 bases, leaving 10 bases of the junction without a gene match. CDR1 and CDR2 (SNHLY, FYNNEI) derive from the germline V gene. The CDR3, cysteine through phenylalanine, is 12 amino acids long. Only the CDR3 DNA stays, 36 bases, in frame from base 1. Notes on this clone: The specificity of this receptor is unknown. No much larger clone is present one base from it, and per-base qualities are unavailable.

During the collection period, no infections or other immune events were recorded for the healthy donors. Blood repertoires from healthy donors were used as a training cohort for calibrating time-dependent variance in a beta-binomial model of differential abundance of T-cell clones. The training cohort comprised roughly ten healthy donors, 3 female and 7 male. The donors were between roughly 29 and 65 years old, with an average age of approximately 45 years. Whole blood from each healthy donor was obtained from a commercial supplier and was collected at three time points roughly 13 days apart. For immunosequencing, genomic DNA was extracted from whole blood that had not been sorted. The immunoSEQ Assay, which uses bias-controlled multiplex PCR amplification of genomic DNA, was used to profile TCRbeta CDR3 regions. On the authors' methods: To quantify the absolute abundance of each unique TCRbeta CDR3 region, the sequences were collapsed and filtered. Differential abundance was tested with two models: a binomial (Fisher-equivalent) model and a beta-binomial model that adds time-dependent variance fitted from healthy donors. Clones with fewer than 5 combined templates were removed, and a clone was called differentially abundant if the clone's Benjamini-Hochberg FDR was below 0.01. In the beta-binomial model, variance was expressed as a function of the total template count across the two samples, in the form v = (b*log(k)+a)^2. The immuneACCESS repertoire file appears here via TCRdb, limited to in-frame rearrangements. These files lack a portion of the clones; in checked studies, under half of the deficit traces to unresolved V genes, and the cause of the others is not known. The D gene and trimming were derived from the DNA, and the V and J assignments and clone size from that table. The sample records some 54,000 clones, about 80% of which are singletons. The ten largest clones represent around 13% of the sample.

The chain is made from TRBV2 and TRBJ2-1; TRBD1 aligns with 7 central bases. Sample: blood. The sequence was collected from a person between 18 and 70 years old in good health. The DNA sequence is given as TGTGCCATAGACAGGGCCCAACGCGAGCAGTTCTTC. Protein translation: CAIDRAQREQFF.